The 26 T cell receptor beta chains below were found in one sample sequenced in a study of blood T cells in healthy people across ages. The second PCR ran about 6 to 12 cycles with a sample-barcoded 5' primer and J-beta primers. TCRdb redid the calling of the 5' RACE reads with MiXCR, one entry per CDR3 protein. The sample shows around 870,000 distinct CDR3 sequences, less than 35% of them seen only once. Sequenced: blood. The receptors stem from a woman aged 80 or over in good health.

The genes are TRBV5-1 and TRBJ2-1, with D possibly matching TRBD2 (5 bases). CDR1 and CDR2 (germline): SGHRS, YFSETQ. The germline V and J ends were trimmed by 6 bases and 7 bases, with 20 bases remaining between them. The CDR3 sequence is 15 residues long. This CDR3 is CASTHSGYNGNEQFF. The CDR3 bases are TGCGCCAGCACCCACTCGGGATACAACGGGAATGAGCAGTTCTTC.

This clonotype has just a few counts. V is TRBV7-2 and J is TRBJ2-7, with 11 bases fitting TRBD2. Losses at the gene ends were 3 bases for V and 5 bases for J; bases not matched to a gene: 3. Germline CDR1 SGHTA, CDR2 FQGNSA. The CDR3 is 14 residues long. Here the CDR3 reads CASSLTSGTNEQYF. The CDR3 region has the DNA TGTGCCAGCAGCTTGACTAGCGGGACAAACGAGCAGTACTTC. Supplemented by reference TRBV7-2 and TRBJ2-7, the full variable domain reads GAGVSQSPSNKVTEKGKDVELRCDPISGHTALYWYRQSLGQGLEFLIYFQGNSAPDKSGLPSDRFSAERTGGSVSTLTIQRTQQEDSAVYLCASSLTSGTNEQYFGPGTRLTVT.

This clonotype appeared many times. The chain carries TRBV7-2 and TRBJ1-2; weak D call: TRBD1 (5 bases). The CDR3 is made up of 15 amino acids. Trimming shortened V by 2 bases and J by 0 bases, and 10 bases separated the two germline ends. CDR1 SGHTA and CDR2 FQGNSA come from the germline V gene. The CDR3 DNA is TGTGCCAGCAGCTTACGGAGGGGAGCTAACTATGGCTACACCTTC. Its translation is CASSLRRGANYGYTF.

This clonotype was counted a single time. The chain uses TRBV6-5 and TRBJ2-3, with D perhaps matching TRBD2 (6 bases). This CDR3 is 15 amino acids long. Germline CDR1 reads MNHEY; CDR2 reads SVGAGI. With 9 bases removed from V and 0 bases from J, the gap between germline ends came to 16 bases. The CDR3 protein is CASNPGTYSTDTQYF. The CDR3 nucleotides read TGTGCCAGTAATCCCGGGACTTATAGCACAGATACGCAGTATTTT.

The V gene is TRBV2, the J gene TRBJ1-5; TRBD1 matches 9 bases. The CDR3 length is 15 residues. Trimming at V came to 5 bases and at J to 7 bases, leaving 9 bases not matched to a gene. CDR1 is SNHLY and CDR2 is FYNNEI in the germline V gene. Written as DNA, the CDR3 is TGTGCCAGCAGTACGGACAGGGGATGGAGCCAGCCCCAGCATTTT. It codes for CASSTDRGWSQPQHF. The full variable domain, its missing parts supplied by reference TRBV2 and TRBJ1-5, is EPEVTQTPSHQVTQMGQEVILRCVPISNHLYFYWYRQILGQKVEFLVSFYNNEISEKSEIFDDQFSVERPDGSNFTLKIRSTKLEDSAMYFCASSTDRGWSQPQHFGDGTRLSIL.

J is TRBJ2-7 and V is TRBV7-8; TRBD1 aligns across 8 bases. Germline CDR1 is SGHVS and CDR2 is FQNEAQ. V was clipped by 5 bases and J by 2 bases; unmatched bases: 8. CDR3 length: 15 residues. CDR3 residues: CASSGQGKYTYEQYF. For the CDR3, the DNA is TGTGCCAGCAGCGGACAGGGAAAATACACCTACGAGCAGTACTTC.

The sample holds many counts of this clonotype. The genes are TRBV7-2 and TRBJ2-5; D might be TRBD2 (6 bases). The CDR3 is 15 amino acids. Trimming shortened V by 7 bases and J by 4 bases, and 19 bases separated the two germline ends. Germline V gene lookup returns CDR1 SGHTA and CDR2 FQGNSA. The CDR3 sequence is CASTLSGTGVETQYF. The DNA of the CDR3 is TGTGCCAGCACTCTTAGCGGCACGGGGGTAGAGACCCAGTACTTC.

The genes are TRBV20-1 and TRBJ2-5; D not certain. Between the trimmed V and J ends, which lost 1 base and 11 bases, there was a span of 14 bases. CDR1 and CDR2 (germline): DFQATT, SNEGSKA (reference sequence). The CDR3 totals 12 residues. Written as DNA, the CDR3 is TGCAGTGCTAGAGGCCCCCCCAATGAGCAGTACTTC. Translating gives CSARGPPNEQYF.

Ten or more counts support this clonotype. J is TRBJ2-1 and V is TRBV7-2; TRBD2 matches at 14 bases. The CDR3 is 14 residues long. Losses at the gene ends were 5 bases for V and 10 bases for J; bases not matched to a gene: 4. The V gene's germline CDR1 is SGHTA and CDR2 FQGNSA. This CDR3 reads CASSRGLAGEEQFF. The DNA of the CDR3 is TGTGCCAGCAGCAGGGGACTAGCGGGGGAGGAGCAGTTCTTC.

The chain combines TRBV2 with TRBJ1-5, with no clear D. This CDR3 is 14 amino acids long. The germline gives CDR1 SNHLY, CDR2 FYNNEI. The V gene lost 2 bases and the J gene lost 7 bases, with 12 bases spanning the gap. Written as DNA, the CDR3 is TGTGCCAGCAGTGAACGAGAGGGTATACAGCCCCAGCATTTT. It translates to CASSEREGIQPQHF.

This rearrangement joins TRBV2 to TRBJ2-3, with 10 bases matching TRBD2. The CDR3 is 14 amino acids. The ends lost 10 bases at V and 4 bases at J; junction bases unmatched: 8. CDR1 and CDR2 from the germline V gene are SNHLY and FYNNEI. The CDR3 bases are TGTGCCACCAAACTAGCGGGGCCTCCAGATACGCAGTATTTT. Protein sequence: CATKLAGPPDTQYF.

The rearrangement uses TRBV3-1 and TRBJ1-3; D unresolved. CDR1 LGHDT and CDR2 YNNKEL come from the germline V gene (reference sequence). CDR3 length: 16 residues. V was shortened by 5 bases and J by 4 bases, with 18 bases between the two germline ends. DNA of the CDR3: TGTGCCAGCAGCGTGGGATCAGGCTCATTGGGAAACACCATATATTTT. This sequence encodes CASSVGSGSLGNTIYF.

About this clonotype: A much bigger clone sits one base away, suggesting this may be a read error. The genes are TRBV5-1 and TRBJ2-1; either TRBD1 or TRBD2 may fit D (6 bases each). The CDR3 has 14 amino acids. Germline loops: CDR1 SGHRS, CDR2 YFSETQ. The CDR3 reads CTSSFSGGYNEQVF. CDR3 bases: TGCACCAGCAGCTTTTCCGGGGGCTACAATGAGCAGGTCTTC. The full variable domain, rest sourced from reference TRBV5-1 and TRBJ2-1, is KAGVTQTPRYLIKTRGQQVTLSCSPISGHRSVSWYQQTPGQGLQFLFEYFSETQRNKGNFPGRFSGRQFSNSRSEMNVSTLELGDSALYLCTSSFSGGYNEQVFGPGTRLTVL.

J is TRBJ1-4 and V is TRBV18; no clear D gene. Germline V gene data show CDR1 as KGHSH and CDR2 as LQKENI. CDR3 size: 15 residues. The germline V and J ends were trimmed by 2 bases and 5 bases, with 12 bases remaining between them. The CDR3 DNA sequence: TGTGCCAGCTCACCAAGTTTCCCGGCCAATGAAAAACTGTTTTTT. Protein sequence: CASSPSFPANEKLFF.

This clonotype was detected once. This sequence may be a read error, since a much larger clone differs from it by one base. The chain carries TRBV7-2 and TRBJ2-1; 7 bases fit TRBD2. Per germline, CDR1 SGHTA and CDR2 FQGNSA. V was pared by 6 bases and J by 6 bases, with 17 bases of the junction left unmatched. This CDR3 contains 17 residues. Written as DNA, the CDR3 is TGTGCCAGCAGTTTAAGAAGGGGAACTAGCGCCGGCAATGAGCAGTTCTTC. It specifies CASSLRRGTSAGNEQFF.

This clonotype was recorded at least ten times. CDR3 coding DNA: TGTGCCATCTCACCGATTGGGGACCTTGGCAACTATGGCTACACCTTC. It is translated as CAISPIGDLGNYGYTF. The chain uses TRBV6-5 and TRBJ1-2, with D tentatively TRBD1 (5 bases). The germline gives CDR1 MNHEY, CDR2 SVGAGI. The CDR3 length is 16 residues. Trimming left V 10 bases short and J 2 bases short, with 23 bases between.

The chain recombines TRBV6-5 with TRBJ2-5; no clear D gene. The better agreement between TRBJ2-7 and the DNA end casts doubt on the J call. Germline CDR1 MNHEY, CDR2 SVGAGI. This CDR3 spans 14 amino acids. The CDR3 DNA reads as TGTGCCAGCAGTGCGACACCCTTGATGGGCGAGCAGTACTTC. Its translation: CASSATPLMGEQYF.

This clonotype appeared many times. The chain employs TRBV4-3 and TRBJ2-5; 8 bases match TRBD1. V shed 3 bases and J 0 bases; nucleotides not matched to a gene: 15. Germline CDR1 is LGHNA and CDR2 is YSLEER. This CDR3 has 19 residues. The CDR3 sequence is CASSQGIRDRLRHQETQYF. The DNA for the CDR3 is TGCGCCAGCAGCCAGGGTATCCGGGACAGGTTACGACACCAAGAGACCCAGTACTTC.

The chain couples TRBV20-1 to TRBJ2-7; 10 bases map to TRBD2. Germline V gene sequence: CDR1 DFQATT, CDR2 SNEGSKA (reference sequence). Germline trimming cut 1 base from V and 7 bases from J; bases unmatched to any gene: 7. The CDR3 is 14 amino acids. CDR3 in DNA: TGCAGTGCTAGAGCACTAGCGGGACCGTCTGAGCAGTACTTC. Translated, it gives CSARALAGPSEQYF.

Many counts were recorded for this clonotype. This chain joins TRBV28 and TRBJ2-1, with TRBD1 matching 9 bases. Germline CDR1 and CDR2: MDHEN and SYDVKM. V shed 7 bases and J 7 bases; nucleotides not matched to a gene: 5. The CDR3 covers 13 residues. In DNA form, the CDR3 reads TGTGCCAGCAACGGACAGGGGACTAATGAGCAGTTCTTC. It is translated as CASNGQGTNEQFF.

This clonotype was counted a few times. The J gene is TRBJ2-1, the V gene TRBV27, with TRBD2 identical over 15 bases. The CDR3 sequence is 17 residues long. Germline assignment: CDR1 MNHEY and CDR2 SMNVEV (reference sequence). V dropped 4 bases and J dropped 4; count of bases not matched to a gene: 5. The CDR3 protein is CASSSWTSGGEYNEQFF. The CDR3 coding sequence is TGTGCCAGCAGTTCTTGGACTAGCGGGGGGGAATACAATGAGCAGTTCTTC.

At least ten counts were recorded for this clonotype. The chain links TRBV3-1 to TRBJ2-1; TRBD1 matches 9 bases. V dropped 6 bases and J dropped 5; count of bases not matched to a gene: 11. Germline CDR1 LGHDT, CDR2 YNNKEL (reference sequence). The CDR3 is 16 amino acids. The CDR3 nucleotides read TGTGCCAGCAGTGCCCCCGGGACAGGGTTGGACAATGAGCAGTTCTTC. Protein product: CASSAPGTGLDNEQFF.

This clonotype was recorded at least ten times. The V and J genes are TRBV29-1 and TRBJ1-2; D uncertain. The germline V gene has CDR1 SQVTM and CDR2 ANQGSEA. Between the trimmed V and J ends, which lost 3 bases and 4 bases, there was a span of 12 bases. The CDR3 contains 13 residues. The CDR3 spells CSVEPGVGYGYTF. The CDR3 region has the DNA TGCAGCGTTGAGCCTGGGGTAGGCTATGGCTACACCTTC. The full variable domain, rest sourced from reference TRBV29-1 and TRBJ1-2, is SAVISQKPSRDICQRGTSLTIQCQVDSQVTMMFWYRQQPGQSLTLIATANQGSEATYESGFVIDKFPISRPNLTFSTLTVSNMSPEDSSIYLCSVEPGVGYGYTFGSGTRLTVV.

The gene calls are TRBV7-2 and TRBJ2-1, with D perhaps matching TRBD2 (5 bases). Germline loops: CDR1 SGHTA, CDR2 FQGNSA. Trimming removed 0 bases at V and 4 bases at J, with 13 bases between. The CDR3 is 16 amino acids. The CDR3 loop reads CASSLAPQRLYNEQFF. The DNA for the CDR3 is TGTGCCAGCAGCTTAGCCCCTCAGCGGCTATACAATGAGCAGTTCTTC.

This clonotype was seen at least ten times. The rearrangement joins TRBV18 to TRBJ2-5, with TRBD1 matching 8 bases. The CDR3 covers 17 residues. Trimming at V came to 3 bases and at J to 0 bases, leaving 9 bases not matched to a gene. Germline V gives CDR1 KGHSH, CDR2 LQKENI. For the CDR3, the DNA is TGTGCCAGCTCACCTGTACGGGACAGGAGAAACCAAGAGACCCAGTACTTC. This codes for CASSPVRDRRNQETQYF.

This clonotype appeared many times. The V call is TRBV29-1, the J call TRBJ1-5; D remains unclear. The CDR3 consists of 13 residues. Per the germline V gene, CDR1 is SQVTM and CDR2 is ANQGSEA. Deletions cut 7 bases from V and 3 bases from J, with 13 bases between. CDR3 sequence: CSARTDLNQPQHF. CDR3 sequence (DNA): TGCAGCGCCAGAACAGACCTCAATCAGCCCCAGCATTTT.